Listed below are T cell receptor beta chains from one sample, sequenced in a study of neurological immune-mediated disorders. TCRdb processed the 5' RACE reads anew with MiXCR; each CDR3 protein has one entry. Here the sample spans tens of thousands of distinct CDR3 sequences, 9.5% to 12% being singletons. The sequencing input was PBMCs. The receptors shown here come from a male donor with HTLV-1-associated myelopathy (HAM/TSP). The CDR3 runs from the conserved cysteine through the conserved F or W. D genes are given only for firm matches. Part of the rows lack a size; the others show once, few, many or a class for expanded clones.

j_gene,v_gene,d_gene,abundance,CDR3aa,CDR3nt
TRBJ2-5,TRBV20-1,NA,many,CSARERDSRGTQYF,TGCAGTGCTAGAGAGAGAGACAGTCGCGGGACCCAGTACTTC
TRBJ2-1,TRBV5-1,NA,many,CASSLRGDEQFF,TGCGCCAGCAGCTTGAGGGGGGATGAGCAGTTCTTC
TRBJ1-2,TRBV28,NA,many,CASSLSNKINGYTF,TGTGCCAGCAGTTTATCCAATAAGATAAATGGCTACACCTTC
TRBJ2-7,TRBV28,TRBD1,many,CASRLQGGRDEQYF,TGTGCCAGCAGACTACAGGGGGGACGGGACGAGCAGTACTTC
TRBJ1-1,TRBV7-6,NA,NA,CASSLEGAEAFF,TGTGCCAGCAGCTTAGAGGGGGCTGAAGCTTTCTTT
TRBJ2-1,TRBV4-3,TRBD2,NA,CASRPIAGGRVGEQFF,TGCGCCAGCAGACCTATTGCGGGGGGGCGGGTGGGCGAGCAGTTCTTC
TRBJ1-1,TRBV4-1,NA,many,CASSYPAGPGNTEAFF,TGCGCCAGCAGCTATCCGGCGGGCCCGGGGAACACTGAAGCTTTCTTT
TRBJ1-2,TRBV5-1,TRBD1,many,CASSLRQGAGGYTF,TGCGCCAGCAGCTTGAGACAGGGGGCCGGGGGCTACACCTTC
TRBJ1-1,TRBV18,TRBD1,NA,CASSPLDRGRYEITEAFF,TGTGCCAGCTCACCCCTGGACAGGGGGCGATATGAAATCACTGAAGCTTTCTTT
TRBJ1-4,TRBV2,NA,many,CASTIAFEKLFF,TGTGCCAGCACCATCGCATTCGAAAAACTGTTTTTT
TRBJ2-3,TRBV6-5,NA,many,CASSYTGRIAQYF,TGTGCCAGCAGCTACACCGGAAGGATTGCGCAGTATTTT
TRBJ2-7,TRBV10-3,NA,many,CAISGPPARLAYEQYF,TGTGCCATCAGTGGACCACCCGCGAGACTAGCCTACGAGCAGTACTTC
TRBJ1-4,TRBV4-3,TRBD1,NA,CASSQDPRGRGEKLFF,TGCGCCAGCAGCCAAGATCCTAGGGGGCGCGGTGAAAAACTGTTTTTT
TRBJ1-2,TRBV6-5,NA,many,CASSRVRNYGYTF,TGTGCCAGCAGTAGGGTCCGTAACTATGGCTACACCTTC
TRBJ1-4,TRBV7-9,NA,many,CASSLRGATNEKLFF,TGTGCCAGCAGCTTGCGCGGAGCAACTAATGAAAAACTGTTTTTT
TRBJ2-7,TRBV6-5,NA,many,CASSSLLGEQYF,TGTGCCAGCAGTTCACTTTTGGGGGAGCAGTACTTC
TRBJ2-3,TRBV3-1,NA,many,CASSQGQILSDTQYF,TGTGCCAGCAGCCAAGGACAGATCCTCTCCGATACGCAGTATTTT
TRBJ2-3,TRBV2,TRBD2,many,CASSGGRGGTDTQYF,TGTGCCAGCAGTGGGGGCCGCGGGGGAACAGATACGCAGTATTTT
TRBJ2-3,TRBV20-1,NA,many,CSALLPILSDTQYF,TGCAGTGCTCTTCTCCCCATATTATCAGATACGCAGTATTTT
TRBJ2-7,TRBV6-5,NA,many,CASSRTSYEQYF,TGTGCCAGCAGCAGGACTTCTTACGAGCAGTACTTC
TRBJ2-5,TRBV5-1,TRBD1,medium-sized,CASIPPGQGQETQYF,TGCGCCAGCATTCCTCCGGGACAGGGGCAAGAGACCCAGTACTTC
TRBJ2-3,TRBV9,NA,NA,CASRLGLSTDTQYF,TGTGCCAGCAGGTTAGGACTCAGCACAGATACGCAGTATTTT
TRBJ2-5,TRBV30,TRBD1,many,CAWSTGVETQYF,TGTGCCTGGAGTACAGGGGTTGAGACCCAGTACTTC
TRBJ2-7,TRBV7-9,TRBD2,many,CASSETSGGAYEQYF,TGTGCCAGCAGCGAGACTAGCGGGGGGGCCTACGAGCAGTACTTC
TRBJ2-1,TRBV20-1,TRBD2,many,CSARADFALAGGPPQPYNEQFF,TGCAGTGCTAGAGCGGACTTCGCGCTAGCGGGGGGGCCACCCCAACCTTACAATGAGCAGTTCTTC
TRBJ1-4,TRBV5-5,NA,many,CASSFALAGEKLFF,TGTGCCAGCAGCTTTGCGTTGGCGGGTGAAAAACTGTTTTTT
TRBJ2-7,TRBV20-1,TRBD1,many,CRNYRGTYEQYF,TGCAGGAATTACAGGGGGACCTACGAGCAGTACTTC
TRBJ2-7,TRBV3-1,NA,many,CASSHDTGTQEQYF,TGTGCCAGCAGCCACGACACCGGAACGCAAGAGCAGTACTTC
TRBJ2-3,TRBV7-8,TRBD1,many,CASSPGTATTDTQYF,TGTGCCAGCAGCCCAGGGACAGCAACAACAGATACGCAGTATTTT
TRBJ2-2,TRBV6-5,NA,many,CASSRDGVTGELFF,TGTGCCAGCAGTCGCGATGGAGTCACCGGGGAGCTGTTTTTT
TRBJ1-6,TRBV6-5,NA,many,CASRITPREGSPLHF,TGTGCCAGCAGAATTACCCCTCGGGAGGGGTCACCCCTCCACTTT